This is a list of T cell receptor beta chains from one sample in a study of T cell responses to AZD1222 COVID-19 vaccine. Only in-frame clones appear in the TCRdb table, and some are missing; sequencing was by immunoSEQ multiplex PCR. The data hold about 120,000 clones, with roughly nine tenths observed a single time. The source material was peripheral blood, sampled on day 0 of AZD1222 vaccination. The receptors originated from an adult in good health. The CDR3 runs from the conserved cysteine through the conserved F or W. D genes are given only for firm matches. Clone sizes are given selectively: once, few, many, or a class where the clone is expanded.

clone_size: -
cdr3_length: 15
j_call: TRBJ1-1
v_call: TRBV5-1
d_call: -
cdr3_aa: CASSLGRGGWTEAFF
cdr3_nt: TGCGCCAGCAGCTTGGGGAGGGGCGGGTGGACTGAAGCTTTCTTT

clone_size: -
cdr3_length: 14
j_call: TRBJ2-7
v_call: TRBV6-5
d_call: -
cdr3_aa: CASSYSLDSYEQYF
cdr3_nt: TGTGCCAGCAGTTACTCGTTAGACTCCTACGAGCAGTACTTC

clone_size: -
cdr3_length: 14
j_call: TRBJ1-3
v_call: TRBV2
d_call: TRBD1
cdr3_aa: CASRQGADGNTIYF
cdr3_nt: TGTGCCAGCCGACAGGGGGCCGATGGAAACACCATATATTTT

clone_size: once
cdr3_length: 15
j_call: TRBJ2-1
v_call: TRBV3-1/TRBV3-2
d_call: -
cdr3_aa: CASSHGTPRGDEQFF
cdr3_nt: TGTGCCAGCAGCCACGGGACTCCTCGGGGCGATGAGCAGTTCTTC

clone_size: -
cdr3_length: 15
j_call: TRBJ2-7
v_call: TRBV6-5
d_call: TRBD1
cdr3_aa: CASSTGQGGTYEQYF
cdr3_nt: TGTGCCAGCAGTACGGGACAGGGGGGAACCTACGAGCAGTACTTC

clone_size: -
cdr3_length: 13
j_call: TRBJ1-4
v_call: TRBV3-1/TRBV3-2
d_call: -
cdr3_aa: CASSQRGVEKLFF
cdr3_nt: TGTGCCAGCAGCCAAAGAGGGGTTGAAAAACTGTTTTTT

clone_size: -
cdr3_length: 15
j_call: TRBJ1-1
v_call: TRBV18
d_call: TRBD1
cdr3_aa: CASSTLRGVNTEAFF
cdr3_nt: TGTGCCAGCTCAACTCTCAGGGGGGTGAACACTGAAGCTTTCTTT

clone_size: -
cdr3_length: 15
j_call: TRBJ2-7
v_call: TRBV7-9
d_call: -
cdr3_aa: CASSLLGNGYDEQYF
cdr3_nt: TGTGCCAGCAGCTTACTAGGAAATGGCTACGACGAGCAGTACTTC

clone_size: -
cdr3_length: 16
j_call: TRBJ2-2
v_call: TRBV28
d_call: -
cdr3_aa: CASRLFGSGEHGELFF
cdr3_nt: TGTGCCAGCAGGCTGTTTGGCTCAGGGGAGCACGGGGAGCTGTTTTTT

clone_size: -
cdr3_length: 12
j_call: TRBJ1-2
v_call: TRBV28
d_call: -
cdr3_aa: CASSRFNYGYTF
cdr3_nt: TGTGCCAGCAGTAGGTTTAACTATGGCTACACCTTC

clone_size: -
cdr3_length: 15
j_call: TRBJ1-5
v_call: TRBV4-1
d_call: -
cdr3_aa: CATSQLRDSNQPQHF
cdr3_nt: TGCGCCACCAGCCAACTCCGGGACAGCAATCAGCCCCAGCATTTT

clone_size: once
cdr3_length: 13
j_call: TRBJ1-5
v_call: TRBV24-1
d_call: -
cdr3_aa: CATSDEGRQPQHF
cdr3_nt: TGTGCCACCAGTGACGAGGGGCGACAGCCCCAGCATTTT

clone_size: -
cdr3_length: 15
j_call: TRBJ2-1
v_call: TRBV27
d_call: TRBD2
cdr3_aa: CASSLMGGVYNEQFF
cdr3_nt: TGTGCCAGCAGTTTAATGGGGGGGGTCTACAATGAGCAGTTCTTC

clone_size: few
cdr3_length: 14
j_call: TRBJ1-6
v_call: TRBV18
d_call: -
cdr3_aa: CASSPRDVSSPLHF
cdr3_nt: TGTGCCAGCTCACCGAGGGATGTGAGCTCACCCCTCCACTTT

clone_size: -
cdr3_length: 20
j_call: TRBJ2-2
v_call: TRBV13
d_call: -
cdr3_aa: CASSLGLSSLGGPHTGELFF
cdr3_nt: TGTGCCAGCAGCTTAGGATTAAGCTCTCTCGGGGGACCTCACACCGGGGAGCTGTTTTTT

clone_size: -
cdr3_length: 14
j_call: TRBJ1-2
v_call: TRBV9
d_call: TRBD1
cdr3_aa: CASSPRTGSNGYTF
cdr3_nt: TGTGCCAGCAGCCCTCGGACAGGGAGCAATGGCTACACCTTC

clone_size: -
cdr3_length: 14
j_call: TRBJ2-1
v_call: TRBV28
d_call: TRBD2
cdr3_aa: CSTWASGTYNEQFF
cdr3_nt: TGTTCGACTTGGGCTAGCGGGACCTACAATGAGCAGTTCTTC

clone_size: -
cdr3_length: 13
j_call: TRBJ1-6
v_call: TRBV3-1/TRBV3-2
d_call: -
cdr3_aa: CASTTAFGSPLHF
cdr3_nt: TGTGCCAGCACTACAGCCTTCGGGTCACCCCTCCACTTT

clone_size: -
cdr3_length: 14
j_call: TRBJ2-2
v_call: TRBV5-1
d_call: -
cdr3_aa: CASSPGSGTGELFF
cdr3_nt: TGCGCCAGCAGCCCTGGGAGTGGCACCGGGGAGCTGTTTTTT

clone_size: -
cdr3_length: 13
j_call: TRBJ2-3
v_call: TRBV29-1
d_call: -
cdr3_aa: CSVERQPTDTQYF
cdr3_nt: TGCAGCGTTGAGAGGCAACCCACAGATACGCAGTATTTT

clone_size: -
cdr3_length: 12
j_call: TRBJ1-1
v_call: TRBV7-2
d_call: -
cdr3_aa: CASSLAWGRTFF
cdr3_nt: TGTGCCAGCAGCTTAGCATGGGGGAGAACTTTCTTT

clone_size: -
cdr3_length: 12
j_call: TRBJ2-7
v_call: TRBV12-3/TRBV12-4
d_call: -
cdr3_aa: CASRGLTYEQYF
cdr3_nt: TGTGCCAGCAGGGGACTGACTTACGAGCAGTACTTC

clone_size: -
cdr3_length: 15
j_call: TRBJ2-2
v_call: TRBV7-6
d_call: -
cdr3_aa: CASSLAGGNTGELFF
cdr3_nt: TGTGCCAGCAGCTTAGCAGGGGGGAACACCGGGGAGCTGTTTTTT

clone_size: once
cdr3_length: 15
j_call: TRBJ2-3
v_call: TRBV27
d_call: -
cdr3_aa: CASSPLSDYTDTQYF
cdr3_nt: TGTGCCAGCAGTCCCTTGTCTGATTACACAGATACGCAGTATTTT

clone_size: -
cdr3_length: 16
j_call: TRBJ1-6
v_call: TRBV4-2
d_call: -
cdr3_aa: CASSQEIGQLNSPLHF
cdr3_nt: TGTGCCAGCAGCCAAGAGATAGGACAGCTTAATTCACCCCTCCACTTT

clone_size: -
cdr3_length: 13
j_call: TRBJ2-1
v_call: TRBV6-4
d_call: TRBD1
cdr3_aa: CASSPGQGVEQFF
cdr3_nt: TGTGCCAGCAGCCCGGGACAGGGGGTTGAGCAGTTCTTC

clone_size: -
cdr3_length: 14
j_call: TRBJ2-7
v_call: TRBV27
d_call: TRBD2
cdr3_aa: CASSLGLAGVEQYF
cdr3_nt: TGTGCCAGCAGTTTAGGACTAGCGGGAGTCGAGCAGTACTTC

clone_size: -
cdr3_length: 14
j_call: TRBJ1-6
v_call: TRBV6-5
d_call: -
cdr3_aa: CASSLGQKNSPLHF
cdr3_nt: TGTGCCAGCAGTTTAGGACAGAAAAACTCACCCCTCCACTTT

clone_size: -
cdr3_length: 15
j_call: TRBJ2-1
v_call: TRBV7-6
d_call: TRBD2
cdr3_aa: CASSRTSGVGSEQFF
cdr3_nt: TGTGCCAGCAGCCGAACTAGCGGGGTGGGGAGTGAGCAGTTCTTC

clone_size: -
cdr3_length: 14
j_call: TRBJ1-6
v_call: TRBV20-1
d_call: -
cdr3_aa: CSASEGTNNSPLHF
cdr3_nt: TGCAGTGCTAGTGAAGGCACAAATAATTCACCCCTCCACTTT

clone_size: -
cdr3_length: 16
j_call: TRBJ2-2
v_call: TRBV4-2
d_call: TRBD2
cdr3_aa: CASSQSSGRVSGELFF
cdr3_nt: TGTGCCAGCAGCCAATCTAGCGGGAGAGTCTCCGGGGAGCTGTTTTTT

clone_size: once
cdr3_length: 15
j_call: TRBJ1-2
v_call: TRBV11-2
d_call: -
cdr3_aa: CASSPLRDTNYGYTF
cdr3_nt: TGTGCCAGCAGCCCCTTACGGGACACCAACTATGGCTACACCTTC

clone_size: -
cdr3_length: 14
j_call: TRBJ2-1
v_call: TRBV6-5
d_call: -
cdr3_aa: CASSYREGGSEQFF
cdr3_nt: TGTGCCAGCAGTTACCGGGAAGGAGGGAGTGAGCAGTTCTTC

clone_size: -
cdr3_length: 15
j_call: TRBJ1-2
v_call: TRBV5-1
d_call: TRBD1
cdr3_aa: CASSSIQGWGYGYTF
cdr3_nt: TGCGCCAGCAGCTCCATACAGGGGTGGGGATATGGCTACACCTTC

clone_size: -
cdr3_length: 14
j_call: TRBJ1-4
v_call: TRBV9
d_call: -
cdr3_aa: CASSPFGAREKLFF
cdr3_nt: TGTGCCAGCTCGCCTTTTGGGGCAAGGGAAAAACTGTTTTTT

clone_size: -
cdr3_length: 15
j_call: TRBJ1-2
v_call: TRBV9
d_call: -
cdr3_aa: CASSVAPTATWGYTF
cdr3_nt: TGTGCCAGCAGCGTAGCTCCGACAGCTACTTGGGGCTACACCTTC

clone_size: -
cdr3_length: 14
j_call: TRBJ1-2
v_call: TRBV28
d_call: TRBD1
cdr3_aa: CASNLGTGGVGYTF
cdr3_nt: TGTGCCAGCAATTTAGGGACAGGGGGCGTTGGCTACACCTTC

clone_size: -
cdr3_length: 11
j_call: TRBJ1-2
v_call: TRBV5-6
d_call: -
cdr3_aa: CASSLEVSYTF
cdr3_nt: TGTGCCAGCAGCTTGGAAGTATCCTACACCTTC

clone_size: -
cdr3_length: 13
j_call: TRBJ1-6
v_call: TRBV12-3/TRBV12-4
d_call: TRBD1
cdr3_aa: CASTETGNSPLHF
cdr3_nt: TGTGCCAGCACCGAGACAGGGAATTCACCCCTCCACTTT

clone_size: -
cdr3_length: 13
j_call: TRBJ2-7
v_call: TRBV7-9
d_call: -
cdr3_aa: CASSFRRNYEQYF
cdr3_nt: TGTGCCAGCAGCTTTCGACGGAATTACGAGCAGTACTTC

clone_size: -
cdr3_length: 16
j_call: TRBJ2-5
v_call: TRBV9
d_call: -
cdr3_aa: CASSVRGAGAKETQYF
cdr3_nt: TGTGCCAGCAGCGTGCGAGGGGCGGGCGCTAAAGAGACCCAGTACTTC

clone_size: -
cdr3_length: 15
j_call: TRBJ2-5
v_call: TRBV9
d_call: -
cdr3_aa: CASSPRGSALETQYF
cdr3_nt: TGTGCCAGCAGCCCCCGAGGATCAGCCCTAGAGACCCAGTACTTC

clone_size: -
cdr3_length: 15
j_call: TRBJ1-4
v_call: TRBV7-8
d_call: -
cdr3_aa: CASSSHRQGGEKLFF
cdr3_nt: TGTGCCAGCAGCTCCCACCGGCAGGGAGGAGAAAAACTGTTTTTT

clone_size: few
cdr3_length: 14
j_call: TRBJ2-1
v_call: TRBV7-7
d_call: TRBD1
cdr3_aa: CASSPFDRANEQFF
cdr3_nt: TGTGCCAGCAGCCCCTTCGACAGGGCCAATGAGCAGTTCTTC

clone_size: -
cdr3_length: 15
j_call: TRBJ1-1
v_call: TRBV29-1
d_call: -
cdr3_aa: CSVEVSGGRDTEAFF
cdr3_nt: TGCAGCGTTGAGGTCTCTGGGGGGCGAGACACTGAAGCTTTCTTT

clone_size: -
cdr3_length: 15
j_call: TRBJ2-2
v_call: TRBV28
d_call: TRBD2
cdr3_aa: CASRTARGGTGELFF
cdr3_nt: TGTGCCAGCAGGACGGCGCGGGGGGGCACCGGGGAGCTGTTTTTT

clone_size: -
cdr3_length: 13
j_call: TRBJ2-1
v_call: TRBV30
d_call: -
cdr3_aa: CAWTSGRYNEQFF
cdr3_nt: TGTGCCTGGACGAGCGGACGCTACAATGAGCAGTTCTTC

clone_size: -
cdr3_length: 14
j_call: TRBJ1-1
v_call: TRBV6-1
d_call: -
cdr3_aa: CASSEAKGGTEAFF
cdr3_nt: TGTGCCAGCAGTGAAGCAAAGGGGGGCACTGAAGCTTTCTTT